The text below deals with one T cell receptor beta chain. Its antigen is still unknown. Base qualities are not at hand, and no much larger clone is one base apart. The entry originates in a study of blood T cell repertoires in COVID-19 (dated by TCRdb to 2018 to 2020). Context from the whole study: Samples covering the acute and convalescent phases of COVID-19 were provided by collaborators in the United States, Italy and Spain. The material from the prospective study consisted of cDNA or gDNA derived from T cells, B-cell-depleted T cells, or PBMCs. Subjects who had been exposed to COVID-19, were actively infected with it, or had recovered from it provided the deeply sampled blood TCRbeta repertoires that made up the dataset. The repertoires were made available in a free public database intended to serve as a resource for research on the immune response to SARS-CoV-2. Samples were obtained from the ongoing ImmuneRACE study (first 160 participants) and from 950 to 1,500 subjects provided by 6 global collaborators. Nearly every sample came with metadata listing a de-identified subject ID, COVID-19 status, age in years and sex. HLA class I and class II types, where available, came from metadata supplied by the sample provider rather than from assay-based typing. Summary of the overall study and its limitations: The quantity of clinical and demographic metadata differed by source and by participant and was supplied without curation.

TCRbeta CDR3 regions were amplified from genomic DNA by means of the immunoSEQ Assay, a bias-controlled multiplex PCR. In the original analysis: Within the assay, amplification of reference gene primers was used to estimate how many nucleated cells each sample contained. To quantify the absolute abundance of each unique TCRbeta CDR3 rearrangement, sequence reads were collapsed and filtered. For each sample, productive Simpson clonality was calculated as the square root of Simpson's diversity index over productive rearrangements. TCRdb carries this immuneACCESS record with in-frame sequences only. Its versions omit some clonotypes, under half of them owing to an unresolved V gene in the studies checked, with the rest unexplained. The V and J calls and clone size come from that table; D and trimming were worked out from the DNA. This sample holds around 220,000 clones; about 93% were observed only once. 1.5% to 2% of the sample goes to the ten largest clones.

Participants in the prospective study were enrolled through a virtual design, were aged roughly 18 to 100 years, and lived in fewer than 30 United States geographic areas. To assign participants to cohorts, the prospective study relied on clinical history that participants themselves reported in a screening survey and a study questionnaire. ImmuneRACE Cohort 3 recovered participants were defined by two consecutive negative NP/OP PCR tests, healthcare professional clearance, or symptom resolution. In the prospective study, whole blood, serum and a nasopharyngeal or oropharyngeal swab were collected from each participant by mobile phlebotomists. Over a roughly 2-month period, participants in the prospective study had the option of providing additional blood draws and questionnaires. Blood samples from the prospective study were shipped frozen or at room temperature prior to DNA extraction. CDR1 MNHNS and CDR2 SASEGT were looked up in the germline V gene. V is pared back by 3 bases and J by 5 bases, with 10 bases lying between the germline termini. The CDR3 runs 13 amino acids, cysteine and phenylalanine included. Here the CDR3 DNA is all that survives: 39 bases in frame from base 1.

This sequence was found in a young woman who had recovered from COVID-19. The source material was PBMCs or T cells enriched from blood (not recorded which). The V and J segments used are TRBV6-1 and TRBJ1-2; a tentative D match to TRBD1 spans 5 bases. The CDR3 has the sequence CASSEAGNYGYTF. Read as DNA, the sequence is TGTGCCAGCAGTGAGGCAGGGAATTATGGCTACACCTTC.